The T cell receptor (beta chain) described here comes from a study of T cell responses to AZD1222 COVID-19 vaccine. General study results and limits: Spike-specific TCR breadth and depth were elevated following two AZD1222 doses.

Here immunoSEQ multiplex PCR was the method, and the copy in TCRdb shows in-frame clones only, minus some. The sample lists approximately 150,000 clones; about 90% were seen once. Second-dose schedules of about 4 or about 12 weeks were combined. This clone was seen once. Its antigen remains unidentified. Material: peripheral blood, obtained 28 days after the second AZD1222 dose. This clonotype was obtained from an adult who received the AZD1222 COVID-19 vaccine.

The chain's CDR3 is CASSLLGAGNYGYTF. CDR3 nucleotides: TGCGCCAGCAGCTTGCTTGGGGCGGGGAACTATGGCTACACCTTC. The chain carries TRBV5-1 and TRBJ1-2; possible D gene TRBD1, 5 bases. This CDR3 is 15 amino acids long. Germline CDR1 SGHRS, CDR2 YFSETQ. The V end was cut by 1 base, the J end by 2 bases, with 12 bases between.